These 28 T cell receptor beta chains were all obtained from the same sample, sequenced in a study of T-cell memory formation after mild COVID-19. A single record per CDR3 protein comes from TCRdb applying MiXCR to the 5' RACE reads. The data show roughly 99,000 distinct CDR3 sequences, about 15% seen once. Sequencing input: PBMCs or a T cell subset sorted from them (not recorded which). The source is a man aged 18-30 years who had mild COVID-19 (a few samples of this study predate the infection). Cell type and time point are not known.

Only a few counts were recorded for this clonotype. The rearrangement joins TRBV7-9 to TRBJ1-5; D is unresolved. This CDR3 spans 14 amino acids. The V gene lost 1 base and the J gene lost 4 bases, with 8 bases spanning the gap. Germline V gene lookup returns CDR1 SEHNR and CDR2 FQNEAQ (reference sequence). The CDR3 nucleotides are TGTGCCAGCAGCTTAGGGAAAGGGAATCAGCCCCAGCATTTT. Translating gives CASSLGKGNQPQHF.

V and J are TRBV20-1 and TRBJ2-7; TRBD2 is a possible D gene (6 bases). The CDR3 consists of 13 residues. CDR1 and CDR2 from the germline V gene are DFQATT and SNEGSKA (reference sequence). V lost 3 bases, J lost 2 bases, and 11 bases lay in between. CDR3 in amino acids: CSASGWTTYEQYV. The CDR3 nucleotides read TGCAGTGCTAGCGGGTGGACTACCTACGAGCAGTACGTC.

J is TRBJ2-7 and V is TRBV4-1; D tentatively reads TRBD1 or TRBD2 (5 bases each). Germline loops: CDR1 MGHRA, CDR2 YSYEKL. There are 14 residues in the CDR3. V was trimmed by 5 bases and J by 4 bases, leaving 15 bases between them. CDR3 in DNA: TGCGCCAGCAGCACCCGGGACCGGCCTTACGAGCAGTACTTC. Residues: CASSTRDRPYEQYF.

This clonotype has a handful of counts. In DNA form, the CDR3 reads TGTGCCAGCAGTTACTCGTTCGGGGGGGCCTATGAGCAGTTCTTC. Encoded protein: CASSYSFGGAYEQFF. The chain uses TRBV6-5 and TRBJ2-1, with 8 bases fitting TRBD2. V lost 0 bases to trimming and J lost 8 bases; unmatched junction nucleotides: 6. Germline CDR1 MNHEY, CDR2 SVGAGI. The CDR3 extends over 15 amino acids.

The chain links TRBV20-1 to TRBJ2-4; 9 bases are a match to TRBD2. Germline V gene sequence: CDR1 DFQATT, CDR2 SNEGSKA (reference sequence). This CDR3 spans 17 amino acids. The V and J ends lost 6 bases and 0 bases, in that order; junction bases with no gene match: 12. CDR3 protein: CSASASGDLLAKNIQYF. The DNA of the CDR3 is TGCAGTGCCTCGGCTAGCGGGGACCTTCTAGCCAAAAACATTCAGTACTTC.

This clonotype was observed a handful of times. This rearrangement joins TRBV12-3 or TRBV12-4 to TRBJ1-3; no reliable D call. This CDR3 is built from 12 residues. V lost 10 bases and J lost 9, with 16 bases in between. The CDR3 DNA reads TGTGCCACGCGACCCTCCGGCGCCACCATATATTTT. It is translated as CATRPSGATIYF.

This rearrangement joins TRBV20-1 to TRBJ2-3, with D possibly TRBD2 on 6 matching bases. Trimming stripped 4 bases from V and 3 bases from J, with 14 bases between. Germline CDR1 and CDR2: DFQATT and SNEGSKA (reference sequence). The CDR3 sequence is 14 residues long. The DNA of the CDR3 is TGCAGTGCTACCGTCGTGGCGGGGACAGATACGCAGTATTTT. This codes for CSATVVAGTDTQYF.

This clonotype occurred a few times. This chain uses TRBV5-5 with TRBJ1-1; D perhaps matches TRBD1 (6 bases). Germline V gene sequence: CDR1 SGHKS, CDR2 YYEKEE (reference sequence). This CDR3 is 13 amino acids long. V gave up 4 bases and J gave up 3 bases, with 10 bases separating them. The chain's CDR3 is CASSLTGYTEAFF. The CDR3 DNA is TGTGCCAGCAGCCTTACAGGGTACACTGAAGCTTTCTTT.

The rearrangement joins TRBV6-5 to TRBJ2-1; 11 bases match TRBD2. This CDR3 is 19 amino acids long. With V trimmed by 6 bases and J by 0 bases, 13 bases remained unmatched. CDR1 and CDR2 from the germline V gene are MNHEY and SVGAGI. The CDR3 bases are TGTGCCAGCAGCCTAGGAGTAGCGGGGGGGCTGAGCTCCTACAATGAGCAGTTCTTC. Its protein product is CASSLGVAGGLSSYNEQFF.

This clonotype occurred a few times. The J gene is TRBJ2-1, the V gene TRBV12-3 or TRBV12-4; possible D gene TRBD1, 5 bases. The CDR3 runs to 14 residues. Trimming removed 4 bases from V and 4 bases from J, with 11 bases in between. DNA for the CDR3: TGTGCCAGCAGTTCCTATGACAGATACAATGAGCAGTTCTTC. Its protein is CASSSYDRYNEQFF.

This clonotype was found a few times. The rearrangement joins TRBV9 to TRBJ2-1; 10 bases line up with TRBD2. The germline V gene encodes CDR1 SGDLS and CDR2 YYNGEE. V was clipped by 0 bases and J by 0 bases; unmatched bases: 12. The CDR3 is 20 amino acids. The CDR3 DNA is TGTGCCAGCAGCGTAGCTTCGGATAGCGGGGGGAGGAGCTCCTACAATGAGCAGTTCTTC. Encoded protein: CASSVASDSGGRSSYNEQFF.

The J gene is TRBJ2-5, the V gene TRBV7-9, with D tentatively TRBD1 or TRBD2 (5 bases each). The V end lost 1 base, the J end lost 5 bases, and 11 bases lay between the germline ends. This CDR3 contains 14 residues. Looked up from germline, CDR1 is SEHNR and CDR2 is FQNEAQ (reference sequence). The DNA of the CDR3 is TGTGCCAGCAGCTTAGGAGGGGTCACGGAGACCCAGTACTTC. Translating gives CASSLGGVTETQYF.

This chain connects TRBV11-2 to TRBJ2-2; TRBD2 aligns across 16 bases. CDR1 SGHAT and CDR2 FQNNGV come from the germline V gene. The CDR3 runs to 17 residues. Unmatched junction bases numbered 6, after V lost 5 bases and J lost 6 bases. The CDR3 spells CASSPGTSGGAAGELFF. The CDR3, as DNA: TGTGCCAGCAGCCCCGGGACTAGCGGGGGGGCCGCCGGGGAGCTGTTTTTT.

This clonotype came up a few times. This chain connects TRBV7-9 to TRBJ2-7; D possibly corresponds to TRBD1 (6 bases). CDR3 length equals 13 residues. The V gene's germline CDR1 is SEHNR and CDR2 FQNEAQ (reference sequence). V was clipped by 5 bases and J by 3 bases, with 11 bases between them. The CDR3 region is CASSPRDNYEQYV. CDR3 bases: TGTGCCAGCAGCCCCCGGGACAACTACGAGCAGTACGTC.

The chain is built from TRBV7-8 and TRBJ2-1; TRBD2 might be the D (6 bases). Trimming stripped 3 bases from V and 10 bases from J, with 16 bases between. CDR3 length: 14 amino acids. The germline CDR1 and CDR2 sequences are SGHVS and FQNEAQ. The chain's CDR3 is CASSLYQTGGEQFF. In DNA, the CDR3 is TGTGCCAGCAGCTTGTACCAGACTGGAGGGGAGCAGTTCTTC.

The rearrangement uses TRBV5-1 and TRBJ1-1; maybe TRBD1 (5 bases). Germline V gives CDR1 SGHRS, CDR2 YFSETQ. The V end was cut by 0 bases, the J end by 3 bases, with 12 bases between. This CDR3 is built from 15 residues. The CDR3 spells CASSLAGGYDTEAFF. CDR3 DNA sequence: TGCGCCAGCAGCTTGGCCGGGGGGTATGACACTGAAGCTTTCTTT.

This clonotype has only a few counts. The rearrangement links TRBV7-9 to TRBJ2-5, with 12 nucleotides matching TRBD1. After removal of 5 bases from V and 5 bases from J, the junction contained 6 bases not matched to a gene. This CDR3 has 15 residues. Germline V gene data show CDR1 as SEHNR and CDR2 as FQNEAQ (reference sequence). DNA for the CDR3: TGTGCCAGCAGCCACCCGGGACAGGGGGCTGAGACCCAGTACTTC. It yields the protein CASSHPGQGAETQYF.

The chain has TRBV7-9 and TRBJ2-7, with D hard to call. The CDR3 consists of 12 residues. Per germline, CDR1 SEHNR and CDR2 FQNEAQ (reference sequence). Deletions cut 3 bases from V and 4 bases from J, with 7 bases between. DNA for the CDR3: TGTGCCAGCAGCTTCGAGGATTACGAGCAGTACTTC. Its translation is CASSFEDYEQYF.

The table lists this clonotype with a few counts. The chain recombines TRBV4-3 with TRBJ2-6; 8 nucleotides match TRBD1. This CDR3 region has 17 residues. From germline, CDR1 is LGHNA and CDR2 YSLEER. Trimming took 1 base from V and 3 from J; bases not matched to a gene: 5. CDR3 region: CASSQGQGAVGANVLTF. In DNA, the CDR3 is TGCGCCAGCAGCCAAGGGCAGGGGGCCGTTGGGGCCAACGTCCTGACTTTC.

As DNA, the CDR3 is TGTGCCAGCAGTTTGGGTCAGAGTAATGAAAAACTGTTTTTT. It encodes CASSLGQSNEKLFF. The chain combines TRBV12-3 or TRBV12-4 with TRBJ1-4; unclear D gene. The germline V and J ends were trimmed by 3 bases and 4 bases, with 9 bases remaining between them. CDR3 length: 14 amino acids.

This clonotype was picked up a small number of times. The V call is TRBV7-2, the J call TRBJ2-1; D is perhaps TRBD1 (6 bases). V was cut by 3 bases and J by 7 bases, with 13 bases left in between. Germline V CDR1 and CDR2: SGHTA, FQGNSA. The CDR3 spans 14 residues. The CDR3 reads CASSFGSGANEQFF. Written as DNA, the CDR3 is TGTGCCAGCAGCTTCGGATCAGGGGCTAATGAGCAGTTCTTC.

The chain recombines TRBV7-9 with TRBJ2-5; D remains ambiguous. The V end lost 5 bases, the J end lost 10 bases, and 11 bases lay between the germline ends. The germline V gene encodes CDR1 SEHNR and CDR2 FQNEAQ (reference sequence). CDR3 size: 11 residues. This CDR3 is CASSLGPNQYF. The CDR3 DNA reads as TGTGCCAGCAGCCTCGGACCCAACCAGTACTTC.

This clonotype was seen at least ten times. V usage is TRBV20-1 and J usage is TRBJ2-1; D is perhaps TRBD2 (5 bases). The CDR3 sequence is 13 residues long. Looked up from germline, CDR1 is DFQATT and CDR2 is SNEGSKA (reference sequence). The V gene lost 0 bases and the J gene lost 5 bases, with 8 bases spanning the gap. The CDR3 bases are TGCAGTGCTAGAGATGGACTCGACAATGAGCAGTTCTTC. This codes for CSARDGLDNEQFF.

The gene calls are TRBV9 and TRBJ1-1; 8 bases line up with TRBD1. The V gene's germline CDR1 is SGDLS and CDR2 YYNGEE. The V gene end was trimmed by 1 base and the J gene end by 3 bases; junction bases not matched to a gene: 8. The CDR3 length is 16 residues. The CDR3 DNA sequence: TGTGCCAGCAGCGTACAGGGGGCCCTCGGGGACACTGAAGCTTTCTTT. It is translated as CASSVQGALGDTEAFF.

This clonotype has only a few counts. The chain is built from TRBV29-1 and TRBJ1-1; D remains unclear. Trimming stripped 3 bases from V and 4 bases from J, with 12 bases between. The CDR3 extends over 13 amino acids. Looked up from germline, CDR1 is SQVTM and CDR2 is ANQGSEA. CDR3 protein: CSVEIGWGTEAFF. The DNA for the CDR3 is TGCAGCGTTGAGATCGGCTGGGGCACTGAAGCTTTCTTT. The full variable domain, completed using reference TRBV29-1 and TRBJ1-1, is SAVISQKPSRDICQRGTSLTIQCQVDSQVTMMFWYRQQPGQSLTLIATANQGSEATYESGFVIDKFPISRPNLTFSTLTVSNMSPEDSSIYLCSVEIGWGTEAFFGQGTRLTVV.

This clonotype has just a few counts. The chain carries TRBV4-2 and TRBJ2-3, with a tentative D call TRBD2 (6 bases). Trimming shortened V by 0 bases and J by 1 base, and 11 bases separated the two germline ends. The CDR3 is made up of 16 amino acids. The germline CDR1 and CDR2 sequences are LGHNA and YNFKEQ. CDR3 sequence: CASSQDGGGGTDTQYF. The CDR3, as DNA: TGTGCCAGCAGCCAAGATGGTGGCGGGGGCACAGATACGCAGTATTTT.

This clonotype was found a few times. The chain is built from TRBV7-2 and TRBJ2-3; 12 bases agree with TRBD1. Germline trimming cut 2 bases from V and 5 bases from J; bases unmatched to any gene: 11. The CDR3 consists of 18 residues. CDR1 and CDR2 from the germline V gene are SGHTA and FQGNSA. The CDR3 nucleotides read TGTGCCAGCAGCTTACCCCCGGGACAGGGGGCTTTGGGAGATACGCAGTATTTT. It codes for CASSLPPGQGALGDTQYF.

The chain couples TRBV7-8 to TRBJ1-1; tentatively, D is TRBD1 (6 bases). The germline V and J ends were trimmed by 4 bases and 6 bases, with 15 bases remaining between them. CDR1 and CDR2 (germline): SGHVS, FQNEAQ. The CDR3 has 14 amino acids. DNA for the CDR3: TGTGCCAGCAGCTCCGCCAACAGGGCTTCTGAAGCTTTCTTT. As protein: CASSSANRASEAFF.